This paragraph covers one TCR beta chain sequence. The donor population consisted of healthy HIV-negative adults with no recent acute infections or vaccinations. The data derive from a study of shared clonotypes between healthy human individuals. With V trimmed by 1 base and J by 5 bases, 10 bases remained unmatched. The CDR3 extends over 17 amino acids. CDR1 and CDR2 from the germline V gene are MGHDK and SYGVNS. TCRdb keeps only in-frame clones here, not all; method: immunoSEQ multiplex PCR. This table has about 2.4 million clones, approximately 94% appearing once. This chain connects TRBV25-1 to TRBJ2-3; 9 bases agree with TRBD2. The source is a man younger than 30 in good health. Some clones in this sample may be carry-over from other donors' samples. The sample taken for sequencing was naive CD4+ T cells from PBMCs. Specified subset: CD45RA+ positively selected. CDR3 amino acids: CASSESARLAALDTQYF. The DNA for the CDR3 is TGTGCCAGCAGTGAATCTGCCAGACTAGCGGCGTTAGATACGCAGTATTTT. The full variable domain, with the rest looked up from reference TRBV25-1 and TRBJ2-3, is EADIYQTPRYLVIGTGKKITLECSQTMGHDKMYWYQQDPGMELHLIHYSYGVNSTEKGDLSSESTVSRIRTEHFPLTLESARPSHTSQYLCASSESARLAALDTQYFGPGTRLTVL.